This T cell receptor (beta chain) was identified during a study of glioma-infiltrating T cells after dendritic cell vaccination. Trimming removed 0 bases from V and 4 bases from J, with 10 bases in between. Germline values: CDR1 SGHRS, CDR2 YFSETQ. There are 14 residues in the CDR3. Amplification used 60 V beta primers and 13 J beta primers. The repertoire was sequenced with immunoSEQ multiplex PCR; TCRdb's copy has only in-frame clones and lacks some. There are roughly 80,000 clones in the sample; around nine tenths occur only once, and approximately 3.4% lies in the top ten. The rearrangement links TRBV5-1 to TRBJ2-5; the D gene is possibly TRBD2 (5 bases). The clonotype originates from a human donor with glioblastoma. Sequencing was performed on blood, taken before dendritic cell vaccination. The CDR3 bases are TGCGCCAGCAGCTTGGACTTAGGGAGAGAGACCCAGTACTTC. Translated, it gives CASSLDLGRETQYF.